This passage covers 5 T cell receptor beta chains from one sample sequenced in a study of regulatory T cells in long-lasting Graves disease. HTBI primers from iRepertoire and Arm-PCR of CDR3 regions yielded the TCR beta libraries. Using its own MiXCR run on the multiplex PCR reads, TCRdb lists one record per CDR3 protein. Of roughly 400,000 distinct CDR3 sequences in the sample, around 20% were seen once. Documented time point: persistent/refractory GD, antithyroid drugs over 5 years with positive TRAb. Scientists built the TCR library using RNA that was extracted from PBMCs. The specimen was peripheral blood mononuclear cells (PBMCs), collected when the disease was refractory, from a patient treated with antithyroid drugs. These receptors were collected from a female donor with Graves disease.

This clonotype was recorded at least ten times. The chain uses TRBV7-9 and TRBJ2-4; tentatively, D is TRBD1 (5 bases). The CDR3 has 16 residues. Trimming removed 2 bases from V and 1 base from J, with 12 bases in between. The germline V gene encodes CDR1 SEHNR and CDR2 FQNEAQ (reference sequence). CDR3 in DNA: TGTGCCAGCAGCTTACAGGGTTCTGCCGCCAAAAACATTCAGTACTTC. Its protein product is CASSLQGSAAKNIQYF.

The sample holds a few counts of this clonotype. Likely a read error: the CDR3 ends without its conserved phenylalanine or tryptophan. The chain links TRBV5-1 to TRBJ2-5; D is perhaps TRBD1 or TRBD2 (5 bases each). The ends were cut back, 6 bases at V and 7 bases at J, with 16 bases in the middle. The CDR3 runs 13 residues. In germline, CDR1 is SGHRS, CDR2 YFSETQ. The CDR3 loop reads CASNLEGTWTQYS. CDR3 bases: TGCGCCAGCAATCTAGAGGGGACGTGGACCCAGTACTCC.

This clonotype was seen a handful of times. The chain combines TRBV9 with TRBJ2-7, with 8 bases fitting TRBD1. The CDR3 is made up of 15 amino acids. Germline CDR1 is SGDLS and CDR2 is YYNGEE. V shed 5 bases, J shed 6 bases, and the junction held 13 bases outside the gene matches. The DNA for the CDR3 is TGTGCCAGCAGTGGAATAGGACAGGGCTATCGCGAGCAGTACTTC. It yields the protein CASSGIGQGYREQYF.

Only a few counts were recorded for this clonotype. CDR3: CAWKPGNTEAFF. The CDR3 nucleotides read TGTGCCTGGAAGCCCGGGAACACTGAAGCTTTCTTT. The V gene is TRBV30, the J gene TRBJ1-1; D remains unclear. V shed 4 bases and J shed 1 base, with 7 bases lying between them. Germline CDR1 reads GTSNPN; CDR2 reads SVGIG (reference sequence). The length of the CDR3 is 12 residues.

V is TRBV6-1 and J is TRBJ1-5; 7 nucleotides agree with TRBD1. Per germline, CDR1 MNHNS and CDR2 SASEGT. The CDR3 has 16 amino acids. V gave up 6 bases and J gave up 1 base; unmatched junction bases: 9. In DNA form, the CDR3 reads TGTGCCAGCAGCGTACAGGGAGGGGGCAGCAATCAGCCCCAGCATTTT. Translation: CASSVQGGGSNQPQHF.